These 3 T cell receptor beta chains were all obtained from the same sample, sequenced in a study of T cell responses to AZD1222 COVID-19 vaccine. Profiled with immunoSEQ multiplex PCR; TCRdb holds only in-frame clones, not every one. In the table there are roughly 120,000 clones, 92% of which are singletons. This specimen was peripheral blood, taken 28 days after the second AZD1222 dose. These receptors were obtained from an adult who received the AZD1222 COVID-19 vaccine.

The V and J genes are TRBV28 and TRBJ2-5, with no clear D. The CDR3 length is 13 residues. V shed 3 bases and J shed 6 bases, with 11 bases lying between them. Germline V gives CDR1 MDHEN, CDR2 SYDVKM. Written as DNA, the CDR3 is TGTGCCAGCAGTTTGGCTAGTTTACAGACCCAGTACTTC. It is translated as CASSLASLQTQYF. Based on the CDR3 plus reference TRBV28 and TRBJ2-5, the full variable domain is DVKVTQSSRYLVKRTGEKVFLECVQDMDHENMFWYRQDPGLGLRLIYFSYDVKMKEKGDIPEGYSVSREKKERFSLILESASTNQTSMYLCASSLASLQTQYFGPGTRLLVL.

This clone was counted a few times. The chain employs TRBV4-2 and TRBJ2-3, with 9 bases matching TRBD2. The V gene end was trimmed by 1 base and the J gene end by 1 base; junction bases not matched to a gene: 6. The CDR3 has 17 residues. Looked up from germline, CDR1 is LGHNA and CDR2 is YNFKEQ. In DNA, the CDR3 is TGTGCCAGCAGCCAAGTGGGGAGGACTAGCGGCACAGATACGCAGTATTTT. It encodes CASSQVGRTSGTDTQYF.

V gene TRBV4-2 combines with J gene TRBJ2-1, with TRBD2 as a possible D gene (6 bases). CDR1 and CDR2 (germline): LGHNA, YNFKEQ. V was trimmed by 0 bases and J by 5 bases, leaving 14 bases between them. The CDR3 sequence is 16 residues long. DNA for the CDR3: TGTGCCAGCAGCCAAGACCCGACTAGGGCAGACAATGAGCAGTTCTTC. It codes for CASSQDPTRADNEQFF.